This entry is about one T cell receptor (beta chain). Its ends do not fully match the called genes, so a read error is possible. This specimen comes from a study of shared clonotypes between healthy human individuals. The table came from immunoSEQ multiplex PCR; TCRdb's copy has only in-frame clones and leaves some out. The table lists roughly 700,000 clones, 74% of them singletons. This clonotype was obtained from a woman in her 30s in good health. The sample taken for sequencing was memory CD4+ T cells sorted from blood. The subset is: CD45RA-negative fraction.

Here the CDR3 DNA reads TGTGCCAGCACCTCGGGTCCTCTTCAAGGGACCCAGTACTTC. This encodes CASTSGPLQGTQYF. V is TRBV7-9 and J is TRBJ2-5, with D unresolved. CDR1 is SEHNR, CDR2 FQNEAQ, per germline (reference sequence). The CDR3 sequence is 14 residues long.